This T cell receptor beta chain came from a study of early T cells in non-severe SARS-CoV-2 infection. Study at large: Unsorted whole-blood RNA was sequenced in bulk, leaving chains unpaired.

Germline V gene lookup returns CDR1 SGHVS and CDR2 FNYEAQ. The CDR3 runs 14 residues. The V gene lost 5 bases and the J gene lost 5 bases, with 15 bases spanning the gap. Overall study results and limits: There was a bias toward anti-spike CD8 responses in VDJdb matching, which missed private and CD4 specificities.

The TCR library protocol was used to attach unique molecular identifiers. These identifiers were attached to individual cDNA molecules. TCRdb analysed the 5' RACE reads with MiXCR anew, one entry per CDR3 protein. This table has roughly 90,000 distinct CDR3 sequences, 11% to 15% appearing once. Worth noting for this clonotype: Its matching antigen is unknown.

The TCR originated in an adult who was a healthcare worker with PCR-confirmed SARS-CoV-2 infection or an uninfected control (not recorded which). The sequencing sample was made of whole blood. The chain joins TRBV7-6 to TRBJ1-1, with a possible D match to TRBD1 (5 bases). In DNA, the CDR3 is TGTGCCAGCAGCCCCTTGACAGCGGTGACTGAAGCTTTCTTT. Amino acids: CASSPLTAVTEAFF.